The 2 T cell receptor beta chains given below trace back to one sample, sequenced in a study of T cell clusters in autoimmune cytopenias (dated by TCRdb to between 2017 and 2020). The data were produced on an Illumina MiSeq. To amplify TRB rearrangements, a touch-down multiplex PCR protocol was run with the TRB-A and TRB-B primer pools combined in a single tube. The reads underwent TCRdb reprocessing, giving one record for each CDR3 protein sequence and no DNA. The table held for this sample gives 5,000 to 7,500 distinct CDR3 sequences. Together, the top ten hold approximately 8.3% of the sample. For each sample, TRB amplification used around 260 ng of peripheral blood genomic DNA, equal to some 35,000 genome equivalents. Sequencing was performed on peripheral blood. The receptors were sampled from a human donor with an autoimmune cytopenia or autoimmune hepatitis (not recorded which).

In terms of frequency, this clonotype is medium-sized (0.01 to 0.1%). The rearrangement uses TRBV18 and TRBJ2-7; the TRBD1 assignment by TCRdb is unverifiable without DNA. Germline V gene lookup returns CDR1 KGHSH and CDR2 LQKENI. The CDR3 loop spans 14 amino acids. This CDR3 reads CASSPSAQSYEQYF.

The V gene is TRBV19, the J gene TRBJ1-5. The CDR3 totals 13 residues. Germline V gene sequence: CDR1 LNHDA, CDR2 SQIVND (reference sequence). CDR3 sequence reads: CASSQDDSQPQHF.